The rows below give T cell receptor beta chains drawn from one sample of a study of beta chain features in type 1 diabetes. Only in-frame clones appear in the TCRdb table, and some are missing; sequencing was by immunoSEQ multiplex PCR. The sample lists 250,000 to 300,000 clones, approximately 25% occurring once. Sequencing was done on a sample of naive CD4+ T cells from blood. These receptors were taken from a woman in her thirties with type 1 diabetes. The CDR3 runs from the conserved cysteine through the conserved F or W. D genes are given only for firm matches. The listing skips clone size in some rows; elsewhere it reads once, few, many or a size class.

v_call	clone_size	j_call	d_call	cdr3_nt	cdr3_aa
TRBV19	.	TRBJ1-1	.	TGTGCCAGTAGTATGGGGCAAGGTGAAGCTTTCTTT	CASSMGQGEAFF
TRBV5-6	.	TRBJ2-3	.	TGTGCCAGCAGCCCCTGGATCGAGGAGGCGCAGTATTTT	CASSPWIEEAQYF
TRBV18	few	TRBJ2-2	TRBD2	TGTGCCAGCTCGGACGCCGGGACTAGCGGTTACACCGGGGAGCTGTTTTTT	CASSDAGTSGYTGELFF
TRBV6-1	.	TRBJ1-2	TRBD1	TGTGCCAGCACCCTTAGCGGACAGGGGACCGGCTACACCTTC	CASTLSGQGTGYTF
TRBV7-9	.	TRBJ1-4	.	TGTGCCAGCAGCGCCCAGGGATCGGCTAATGAAAAACTGTTTTTT	CASSAQGSANEKLFF
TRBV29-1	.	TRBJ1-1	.	TGCAGCGTTTACAGGGCCCATGAAGCTTTCTTT	CSVYRAHEAFF
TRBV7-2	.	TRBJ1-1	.	TGTGCCAGCAGCTTAGCCGCAGGGAGGGTGAACACTGAAGCTTTCTTT	CASSLAAGRVNTEAFF
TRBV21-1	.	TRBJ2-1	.	TGTGCCAGCAGCAAAGGGGACAGGGGTGCGGACAATGAGCAGTTCTTC	CASSKGDRGADNEQFF
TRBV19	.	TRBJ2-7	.	TGTGCCAGTAGTCAGGACGGTAGGGGTGTCTCCTACGAGCAGTACTTC	CASSQDGRGVSYEQYF
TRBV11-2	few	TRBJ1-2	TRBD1	TGTGCCAGCAGCCCCATCCGGGACAGGGAGGCCTATGGCTACACCTTC	CASSPIRDREAYGYTF
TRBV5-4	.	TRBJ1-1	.	TGTGCCAGCAGCTTTAATAGCCCGGACACTGAAGCTTTCTTT	CASSFNSPDTEAFF
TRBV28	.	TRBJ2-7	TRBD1	TGTGCCAGCAGTTTACAGGGGGCAGGGTACGAGCAGTACTTC	CASSLQGAGYEQYF
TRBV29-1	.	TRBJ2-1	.	TGCAGCGTTTGTCGCGGCGACTCCTACAATGAGCAGTTCTTC	CSVCRGDSYNEQFF
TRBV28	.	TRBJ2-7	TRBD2	TGTGCCAGTAGCGGGAGGGATACACTTCCCGAGCAGTACTTC	CASSGRDTLPEQYF
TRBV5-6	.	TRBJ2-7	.	TGTGCCAGCAGCTTGTACTACGAGCAGTACTTC	CASSLYYEQYF
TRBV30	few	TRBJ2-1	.	TGTGCCTGGAAGGCTCGGGTAAATGAGCAGTTCTTC	CAWKARVNEQFF
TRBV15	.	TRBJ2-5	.	TGTGCCACCAGCAGAGACAGGGTTGGAGAGACCCAGTACTTC	CATSRDRVGETQYF
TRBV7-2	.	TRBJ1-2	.	TGTGCCAGCAGCCCTGACAGGAACTATGGCTACACCTTC	CASSPDRNYGYTF
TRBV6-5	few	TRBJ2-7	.	TGTGCCAGCATAGCGACAGGATCCTACGAGCAGTACTTC	CASIATGSYEQYF
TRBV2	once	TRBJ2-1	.	TGTGCCAGCAGTGATTATGATGCGGGACGGGGCAATGAGCAGTTCTTC	CASSDYDAGRGNEQFF
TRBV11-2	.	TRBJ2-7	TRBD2	TGTGCCAGCAGCCTTGAGCGGGACTCCTACGAGCAGTACTTC	CASSLERDSYEQYF
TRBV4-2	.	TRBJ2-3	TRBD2	TGTGCCAGCAGCCAAGCACTAGCGGGATACACAGATACGCAGTATTTT	CASSQALAGYTDTQYF
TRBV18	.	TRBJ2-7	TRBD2	TGTGCCAGCTCCTCCAGCGGGAGCTCCTACGAGCAGTACTTC	CASSSSGSSYEQYF
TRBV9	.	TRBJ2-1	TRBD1	TGTGCCAGCAGCGTAGAGGGGACAGGGGGTCCGGTCTTC	CASSVEGTGGPVF
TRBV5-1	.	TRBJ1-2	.	TGCGCCAGCAGCTTGGCCTCCAGGGAGGCTGGCTACACCTTC	CASSLASREAGYTF
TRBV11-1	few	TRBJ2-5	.	TGTGCCAGCAGCTTAGGCCCCCAACGCGCGGAGGGGGAGACCCAGTACTTC	CASSLGPQRAEGETQYF
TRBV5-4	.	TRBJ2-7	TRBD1	TGTGCCAGCAGCGTGAGACAGGGGGCGGAAGAGCAGTACTTC	CASSVRQGAEEQYF
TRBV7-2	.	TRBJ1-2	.	TGTGCCAGCAGATCAAGACAGAGCCGCTATGGCTACACCTTC	CASRSRQSRYGYTF
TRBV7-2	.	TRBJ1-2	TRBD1	TGTGCCAGCAGCCAGGGACAGGCTAACTATGGCTACACCTTC	CASSQGQANYGYTF
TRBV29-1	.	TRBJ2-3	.	TGCAGCGTTGCTGGGCGGGACCCCACAGATACGCAGTATTTT	CSVAGRDPTDTQYF
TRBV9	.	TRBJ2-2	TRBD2	TGTGCCAGCAGCGTGACTAGCACCACCGGGGAGCTGTTTTTT	CASSVTSTTGELFF
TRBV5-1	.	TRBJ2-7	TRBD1	TGCGCCAGCAGCTCCGGACAGGGGGGAGAGCAGTACTTC	CASSSGQGGEQYF
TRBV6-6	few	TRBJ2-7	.	TGTGCCAGCAGTCAGAGACCGGGGGAGCAGTACTTC	CASSQRPGEQYF
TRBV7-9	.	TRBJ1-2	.	TGTGCCAGCAGTGGCCCCAGCTACACCTTC	CASSGPSYTF
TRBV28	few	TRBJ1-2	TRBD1	TGTGCCAGCATCCCGGGACAGGAAACCTATGGCTACACCTTC	CASIPGQETYGYTF
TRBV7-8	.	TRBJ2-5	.	TGTGCCAGCAGCCGTATGGAGACCCAGTACTTC	CASSRMETQYF
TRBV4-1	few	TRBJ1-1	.	TGCGCCAGCAGCCCGGGAAGTAGGCACCAGCAGCCACGTCACACTGAAGCTTTCTTT	CASSPGSRHQQPRHTEAFF
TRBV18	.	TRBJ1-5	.	TGTGCCAGCTCACCTGCAGGGCGAGGTGGCAATCAGCCCCAGCATTTT	CASSPAGRGGNQPQHF
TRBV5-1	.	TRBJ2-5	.	TGCGCCAGCAGCTTGCAGGTCCCTCAAGAGACCCAGTACTTC	CASSLQVPQETQYF
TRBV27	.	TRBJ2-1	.	TGTGCCAGCAGTTTATCCGGGAGCCCTTACTACAATGAGCAGTTCTTC	CASSLSGSPYYNEQFF
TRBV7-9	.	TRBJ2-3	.	TGTGCCAGCAGCTTAGCGGCGGGGACGGGGACAGATACGCAGTATTTT	CASSLAAGTGTDTQYF
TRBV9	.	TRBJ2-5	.	TGTGCCAGCAGCACCCGGACACCGAAAGAGACCCAGTACTTC	CASSTRTPKETQYF
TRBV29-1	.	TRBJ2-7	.	TGCAGCGTTATGGCCAGGTCATCCTACGAGCAGTACTTC	CSVMARSSYEQYF
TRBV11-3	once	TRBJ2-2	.	TGTGCCAGCAGCTTGGAGAGATGGACCGGGGAGCTGTTTTTT	CASSLERWTGELFF
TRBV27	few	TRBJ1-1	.	TGTGCCAGCAGTTTCGACAGTAGCACTGAAGCTTTCTTT	CASSFDSSTEAFF
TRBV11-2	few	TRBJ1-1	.	TGTGCCAGCAGCTTAGAAGGCAGGGTTCGGACTGAAGCTTTCTTT	CASSLEGRVRTEAFF
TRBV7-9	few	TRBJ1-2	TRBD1	TGTGCCAGCACGACAGGGGGTTATGGCTACACCTTC	CASTTGGYGYTF
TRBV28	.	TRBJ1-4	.	TGTGCCAGCAGTTTATTGAGAGAAAAACTGTTTTTT	CASSLLREKLFF